Each of the 15 T cell receptor beta chains below was sequenced from the same sample in a study of CD8+ T cells in alopecia areata. RNA extraction was followed by reverse transcription into cDNA, which acted as the sequencing template. Profiling relied on immunoSEQ multiplex PCR, and the TCRdb table lists in-frame clones only, not all of them. The sample has tens of thousands of clones; roughly 47% are singletons. The specimen was NKG2D-low CD8+ T cells sorted from blood. The receptors were gathered from a human donor with alopecia areata.

The V call is TRBV27, the J call TRBJ2-2; a weak D match, TRBD2 (7 bases). Germline-derived CDR1 and CDR2 are MNHEY and SMNVEV (reference sequence). The V end lost 1 base, the J end lost 6 bases, and 18 bases lay between the germline ends. This CDR3 contains 17 residues. The CDR3 sequence: CASSLLLPGGAAGELFF. The DNA of the CDR3 is TGTGCCAGCAGTTTATTATTACCGGGGGGCGCAGCCGGGGAGCTGTTTTTT.

This chain links TRBV28 with TRBJ2-7; 10 bases match TRBD2. The germline V gene has CDR1 MDHEN and CDR2 SYDVKM. This CDR3 region has 20 residues. After removal of 1 base from V and 0 bases from J, the junction contained 15 bases not matched to a gene. CDR3 amino acids: CASSLSPVGSGRPRSYEQYF. The CDR3, as DNA: TGTGCCAGCAGTTTATCCCCCGTGGGTAGCGGGAGGCCCCGCTCCTACGAGCAGTACTTC.

This clone was observed once. V gene TRBV7-2 combines with J gene TRBJ2-7, with unresolved D. Trimming stripped 6 bases from V and 2 bases from J, with 14 bases between. There are 14 residues in the CDR3. Germline V gene data show CDR1 as SGHTA and CDR2 as FQGNSA. CDR3 in amino acids: CASRSQDLAYEQYF. DNA for the CDR3: TGTGCCAGCAGGTCGCAGGACCTAGCCTACGAGCAGTACTTC. Complete variable domain (other parts from reference TRBV7-2 and TRBJ2-7): GAGVSQSPSNKVTEKGKDVELRCDPISGHTALYWYRQSLGQGLEFLIYFQGNSAPDKSGLPSDRFSAERTGGSVSTLTIQRTQQEDSAVYLCASRSQDLAYEQYFGPGTRLTVT.

This clone was counted only a few times. The chain carries TRBV29-1 and TRBJ1-1, with D maybe TRBD1 (5 bases). The CDR3 length is 12 residues. Trimming removed 4 bases from V and 5 bases from J, with 11 bases in between. Germline-derived CDR1 and CDR2 are SQVTM and ANQGSEA. CDR3: CSVVGTRTEAFF. DNA for the CDR3: TGCAGCGTTGTAGGGACGAGGACTGAAGCTTTCTTT.

V and J are TRBV7-9 and TRBJ2-5; 8 positions agree with TRBD2. Germline lookup yields CDR1 SEHNR and CDR2 FQNEAQ (reference sequence). V was pared by 5 bases and J by 4 bases, with 18 bases of the junction left unmatched. This CDR3 comprises 18 residues. The CDR3 is CASSHSLQRGPRGETQYF. CDR3 nucleotide sequence: TGTGCCAGCAGCCACAGTCTCCAGCGGGGGCCACGGGGAGAGACCCAGTACTTC.

The chain links TRBV7-9 to TRBJ2-3; D ambiguous. The CDR3 consists of 10 residues. The germline V gene encodes CDR1 SEHNR and CDR2 FQNEAQ (reference sequence). Between the trimmed V and J ends, which lost 5 bases and 4 bases, there was a span of 1 base. The CDR3 DNA sequence: TGTGCCAGCAGCCCAGATACGCAGTATTTT. Its translation: CASSPDTQYF.

The rearrangement joins TRBV27 to TRBJ2-1; the match to TRBD1 covers 7 bases. The V and J ends lost 0 bases and 0 bases, in that order; junction bases with no gene match: 2. CDR1 is MNHEY and CDR2 is SMNVEV in the germline V gene (reference sequence). This CDR3 spans 16 amino acids. The CDR3, as DNA: TGTGCCAGCAGTTTATCGGCAGGGGGCTCCTACAATGAGCAGTTCTTC. It translates to CASSLSAGGSYNEQFF.

The genes are TRBV6-4 and TRBJ2-3, with 10 bases fitting TRBD2. The CDR3 totals 16 residues. The J segment lost 1 base and the V segment lost 3 bases, leaving 4 bases of the junction unmatched. Germline-derived CDR1 and CDR2 are MRHNA and SNTAGT. CDR3 bases: TGTGCCAGCAGTGAGGCTAGCGGGGGAGGCACAGATACGCAGTATTTT. Its translation is CASSEASGGGTDTQYF.

The V call is TRBV7-6, the J call TRBJ2-5; 12 bases fit TRBD2. Germline lookup yields CDR1 SGHVS and CDR2 FNYEAQ. The CDR3 runs to 16 residues. V was pared by 4 bases and J by 4 bases, with 7 bases of the junction left unmatched. CDR3 in DNA: TGTGCCAGCAGCTCACCTAGCGGGGGGGCCCGAGAGACCCAGTACTTC. Translated: CASSSPSGGARETQYF.

This clone was seen only a few times. The CDR3 is CSVEGTGDGGGTYEQYF. The DNA for the CDR3 is TGCAGCGTTGAAGGGACAGGGGACGGAGGAGGTACCTACGAGCAGTACTTC. This chain links TRBV29-1 with TRBJ2-7, with 9 bases that match TRBD1. Unmatched junction bases numbered 12, after V lost 1 base and J lost 2 bases. The length of the CDR3 is 17 residues. CDR1 SQVTM and CDR2 ANQGSEA come from the germline V gene.

The chain uses TRBV27 and TRBJ2-2; D ambiguous. Germline lookup yields CDR1 MNHEY and CDR2 SMNVEV (reference sequence). The V gene lost 3 bases and the J gene lost 3 bases, with 11 bases spanning the gap. The CDR3 runs to 15 residues. The CDR3 sequence: CASSFVSWDTGELFF. CDR3 DNA sequence: TGTGCCAGCAGTTTCGTTTCTTGGGACACCGGGGAGCTGTTTTTT.

This chain links TRBV29-1 with TRBJ1-2; unclear D gene. CDR1 is SQVTM and CDR2 is ANQGSEA in the germline V gene. V was cut by 4 bases and J by 4 bases, with 7 bases left in between. The CDR3 extends over 11 amino acids. The CDR3 sequence: CSVVGSYGYTF. Written as DNA, the CDR3 is TGCAGCGTTGTGGGAAGCTATGGCTACACCTTC.

The rearrangement joins TRBV6-4 to TRBJ1-1, with D uncertain. There are 15 residues in the CDR3. V was cut by 4 bases and J by 5 bases, with 17 bases left in between. Per germline, CDR1 MRHNA and CDR2 SNTAGT. This CDR3 reads CASSVSSDGGTEAFF. The DNA of the CDR3 is TGTGCCAGCAGTGTGAGTAGTGATGGAGGGACTGAAGCTTTCTTT.

This clone was counted between two and nine times. The chain recombines TRBV28 with TRBJ1-2; 10 nucleotides match TRBD1. The V gene's germline CDR1 is MDHEN and CDR2 SYDVKM. J was trimmed by 0 bases and V by 7 bases; bases with no gene match: 11. The CDR3 is 17 residues long. CDR3 bases: TGTGCCAGCAATTCCCGGGACAGGGGCCACCCTAACTATGGCTACACCTTC. It yields the protein CASNSRDRGHPNYGYTF.

This clone has a handful of counts. This chain joins TRBV7-9 and TRBJ2-1; the D is unclear. Germline V gives CDR1 SEHNR, CDR2 FQNEAQ (reference sequence). V was pared by 3 bases and J by 6 bases, with 6 bases between. This CDR3 comprises 12 residues. For the CDR3, the DNA is TGTGCCAGCAGCTTCTATGGCAATGAGCAGTTCTTC. Protein sequence: CASSFYGNEQFF.